This entry describes one T cell receptor (beta chain). Its target is not known. One end of the junction is discordant with germline, which a read error may explain. The library was made from cDNA and included unique molecular identifiers. Starting from roughly 1.1 to 9.2 million T cells, the study yielded about 540,000 cDNA molecules. In TCRdb, the PCR reads were re-called with MiXCR into one record per CDR3 protein. Counted here are hundreds of thousands of distinct CDR3 sequences, 25% to 30% occurring once; the ten biggest clones make up more than 0.55%. This CDR3 is 14 amino acids long. CDR1 is LGHNA and CDR2 is YSLEER in the germline V gene. The data derive from a study of post-analysis software for immune sequencing data. For the study at large: The patients showed relapsing-remitting, secondary progressive and progressive-relapsing multiple sclerosis courses.

Study-wide findings and caveats: In patients, five or six TRBV segments were more frequent than in controls, with TRBV5-6, TRBV5-1 and TRBV20-1 among them. F-measure co-clustering was strong for batch-matched samples. Diversity measured as normalized Chao1 was significantly lower in multiple sclerosis patients than in controls.

The chain employs TRBV4-3 and TRBJ2-1; D possibly corresponds to TRBD1 (6 bases). The receptor comes from a girl between 5 and 17 years old with multiple sclerosis. The source material was blood. This CDR3 reads CAGSQDQGRDEQFF. The CDR3 region has the DNA TGCGCCGGCAGCCAAGATCAGGGGCGGGATGAGCAGTTCTTC.